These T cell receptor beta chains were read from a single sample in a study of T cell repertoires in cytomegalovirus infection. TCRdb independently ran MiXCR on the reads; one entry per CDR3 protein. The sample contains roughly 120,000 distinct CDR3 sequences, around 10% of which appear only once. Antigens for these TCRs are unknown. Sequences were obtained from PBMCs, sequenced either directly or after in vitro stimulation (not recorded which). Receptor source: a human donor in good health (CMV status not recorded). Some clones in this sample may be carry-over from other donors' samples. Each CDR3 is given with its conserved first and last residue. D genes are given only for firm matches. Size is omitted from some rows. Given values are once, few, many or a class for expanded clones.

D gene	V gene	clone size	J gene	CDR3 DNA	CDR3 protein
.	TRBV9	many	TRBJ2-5	TGTGCCAGCAGCAATAGAAGGCGAGGGGAGACCCAGTACTTC	CASSNRRRGETQYF
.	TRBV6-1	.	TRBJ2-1	TGTGCCAGCAGTGCCCGGGGTGGTGAGCAGTTCTTC	CASSARGGEQFF
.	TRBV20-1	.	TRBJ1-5	TGCAGTGCCAGGGACGATAATAGCAATCAGCCCCAGCATTTT	CSARDDNSNQPQHF
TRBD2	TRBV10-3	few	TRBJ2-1	TGTGCCACACAGACTAGCGGGGGATTTTACAATGAGCAGTTCTTC	CATQTSGGFYNEQFF
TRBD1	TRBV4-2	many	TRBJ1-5	TGTGCCAGCAGCGGCGACAGGGACAATCAGCCCCAGCATTTT	CASSGDRDNQPQHF
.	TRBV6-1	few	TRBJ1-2	TGTGCCAGCAGTGAAGCGTATGGCTACACCTTC	CASSEAYGYTF
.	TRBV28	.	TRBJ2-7	TGTGCCAGCAGTTTACCCGGGACCCACTCGTACGAGCAGTACTTC	CASSLPGTHSYEQYF
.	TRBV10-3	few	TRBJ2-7	TGTGCCATCAGCCCAGGTGGACAGAACTACGAGCAGTACTTC	CAISPGGQNYEQYF
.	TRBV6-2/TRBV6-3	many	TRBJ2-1	TGTGCCAGCAGTTACTGGCGGGCGTATGAGCAGTTCTTC	CASSYWRAYEQFF
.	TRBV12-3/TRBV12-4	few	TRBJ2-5	TGTGCCAGCAGCCGGGAGCCACAAGAGACCCAGTACTTC	CASSREPQETQYF
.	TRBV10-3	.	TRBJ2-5	TGTGCCATCAGTGGATCTCAAGAGACCCAGTACTTC	CAISGSQETQYF
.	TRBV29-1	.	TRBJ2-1	TGCAGCGTCAATGGGGTAGCGGAGCTCTCCTACAATGAGCAGTTCTTC	CSVNGVAELSYNEQFF
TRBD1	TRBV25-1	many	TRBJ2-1	TGTGCCAGCAGAGCCGGGACAGGTAATCACAATGAGCAGTTCTTC	CASRAGTGNHNEQFF
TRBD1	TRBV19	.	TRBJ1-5	TGTGCCAGTAGTAACAGGGGCGCCATGGGCAATCAGCCCCAGCATTTT	CASSNRGAMGNQPQHF
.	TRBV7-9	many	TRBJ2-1	TGTGCCATCGCACTGCACAATGAGCAGTTCTTC	CAIALHNEQFF
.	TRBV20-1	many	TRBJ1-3	TGCAGTGCTAGAGCCCCGACAGGTGGAAACACCATATATTTT	CSARAPTGGNTIYF
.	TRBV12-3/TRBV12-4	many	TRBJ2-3	TGTGCCAGCAGTTTATGGGATACGCAGTATTTT	CASSLWDTQYF
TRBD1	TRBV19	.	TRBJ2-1	TGTGCCAGTAGTACACCCACAGGGGGCGGGTACAATGAGCAGTTCTTC	CASSTPTGGGYNEQFF
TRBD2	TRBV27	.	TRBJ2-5	TGTGCCAGCAGTTTGCTAGCGGGAGGGCCTTGGGAGACCCAGTACTTC	CASSLLAGGPWETQYF
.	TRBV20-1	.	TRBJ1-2	TGCAGTGCTAGACGGGAGGTACTAAATGGCTACACCTTC	CSARREVLNGYTF
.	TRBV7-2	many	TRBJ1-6	TGTGCCAGCAGCTTAGGGTCAGAGAATAATTCACCCCTCCACTTT	CASSLGSENNSPLHF
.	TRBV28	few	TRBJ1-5	TGTGCCAGCAGTCGTATAAATCAGCCCCAGCATTTT	CASSRINQPQHF
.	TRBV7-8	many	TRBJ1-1	TGTGCCAGCAGCTTGGAAGTTAGCACTGAAGCTTTCTTT	CASSLEVSTEAFF
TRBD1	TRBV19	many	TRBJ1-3	TGTGCCAGTAGCCGAGACAGGGCTGGAAACACCATATATTTT	CASSRDRAGNTIYF
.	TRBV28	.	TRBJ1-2	TGTGCCAGCACACATAACAGGGAGAACTATGGCTACACCTTC	CASTHNRENYGYTF
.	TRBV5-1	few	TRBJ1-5	TGCGCCAGCAGCTTGGACGGGTATCAGCCCCAGCATTTT	CASSLDGYQPQHF
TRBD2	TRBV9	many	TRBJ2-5	TGTGCCAGCAGCGCCCGACTAGCGGGAGGTCAGACCCAGTACTTC	CASSARLAGGQTQYF
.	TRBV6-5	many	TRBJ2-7	TGTGCCAGCAGTTACGTCAGGGGGAGGGGAGGGATTGGCGAGCAGTACTTC	CASSYVRGRGGIGEQYF
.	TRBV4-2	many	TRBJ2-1	TGTGCCAGCAGCCAAGAATGGGGCAGCTCCTACAATGAGCAGTTCTTC	CASSQEWGSSYNEQFF
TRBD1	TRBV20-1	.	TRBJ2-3	TGCAGTGCTAGTAGCCCCCGGGACAGGGGTACAGATACGCAGTATTTT	CSASSPRDRGTDTQYF
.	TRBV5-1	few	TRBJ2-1	TGCGCCAGCAGGGGAGAAGCGGCCTCCTACAATGAGCAGTTCTTC	CASRGEAASYNEQFF
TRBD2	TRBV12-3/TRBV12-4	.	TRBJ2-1	TGTGCCAGCATACTAGCGGGGGCACTTGAGCAGTTCTTC	CASILAGALEQFF
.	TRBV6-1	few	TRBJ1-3	TGTGCCAGCCAAGGTTACAACACCATATATTTT	CASQGYNTIYF
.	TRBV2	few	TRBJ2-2	TGTGCCAGCAGCCAACTATGGGCCAACACCGGGGAGCTGTTTTTT	CASSQLWANTGELFF
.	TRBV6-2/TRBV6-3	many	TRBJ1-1	TGTGCCAGCAGGGAGGGGCGGCCTGAAGCTTTCTTT	CASREGRPEAFF
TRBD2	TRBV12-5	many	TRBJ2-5	TGTGCTAGTGGTGAGGGACTAGCGGGAGGGCCTGGGGAGACCCAGTACTTC	CASGEGLAGGPGETQYF
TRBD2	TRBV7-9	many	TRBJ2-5	TGTGCCAGCAGGGCGGGAGTACAAGAGACCCAGTACTTC	CASRAGVQETQYF
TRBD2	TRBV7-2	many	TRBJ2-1	TGTGCCAGCAGACTAAGCGGGAGCTCCTACAATGAGCAGTTCTTC	CASRLSGSSYNEQFF
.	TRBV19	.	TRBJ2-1	TGTGCCAGTAGTATGATGTCAGGGGCTCACAATGAGCAGTTCTTC	CASSMMSGAHNEQFF
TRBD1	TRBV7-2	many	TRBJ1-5	TGTGCCAGCAGCTTAGCCGGACAGGGGCCCTCTCAGCCCCAGCATTTT	CASSLAGQGPSQPQHF
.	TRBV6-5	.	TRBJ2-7	TGTGCCAGCAGTTACACACTAGAGTACGAGCAGTACTTC	CASSYTLEYEQYF
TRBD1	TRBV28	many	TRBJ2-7	TGTGCCAGCAGTTCAACAGGGGTCAACTCCTACGAGCAGTACTTC	CASSSTGVNSYEQYF
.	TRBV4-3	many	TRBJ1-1	TGCGCCAGCAGCCAAACTACGAACACTGAAGCTTTCTTT	CASSQTTNTEAFF
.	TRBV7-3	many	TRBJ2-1	TGTGCCAGCAGCCCGACTGCCTACAATGAGCAGTTCTTC	CASSPTAYNEQFF
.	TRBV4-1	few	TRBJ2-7	TGCGCCAGCAGCCAAACGCTCGGCGGGGTCCCCTACGAGCAGTACTTC	CASSQTLGGVPYEQYF
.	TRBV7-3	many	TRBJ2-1	TGTGCCAGCAGCTTAGGGACCTGGGATGAGCAGTTCTTC	CASSLGTWDEQFF
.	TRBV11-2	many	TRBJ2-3	TGTGCCAGCAGCTTAGGTACACTGAAAGATACGCAGTATTTT	CASSLGTLKDTQYF
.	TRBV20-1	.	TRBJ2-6	TGCAGTGCTACCCACAGGCTTTCTGGGGCCAACGTCCTGACTTTC	CSATHRLSGANVLTF
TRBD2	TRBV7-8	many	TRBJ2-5	TGTGCCAGCAGAAAGACTAGCGGAGCCTCGGGGGAGACCCAGTACTTC	CASRKTSGASGETQYF
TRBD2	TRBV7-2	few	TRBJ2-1	TGTGCCAGCACCGGGACTAGTAACAACAATGAGCAGTTCTTC	CASTGTSNNNEQFF
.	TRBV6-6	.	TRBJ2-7	TGTGCCAGCAGGTCCAGGGTCTCCTACGAGCAGTACTTC	CASRSRVSYEQYF
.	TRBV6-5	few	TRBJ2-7	TGTGCCAGCAGTTACGGGATCGAGCAGTACTTC	CASSYGIEQYF
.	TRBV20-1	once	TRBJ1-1	TGCAGTGCTAGGCGGGGACCGAACACTGAAGCTTTCTTT	CSARRGPNTEAFF
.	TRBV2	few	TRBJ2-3	TGTGCCAGCAGTGAGGGCGGGACCACAGATACGCAGTATTTT	CASSEGGTTDTQYF
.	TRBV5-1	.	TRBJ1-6	TGCGCCAGCAGCTTTCAGGGGCCGGATTCACCCCTCCACTTT	CASSFQGPDSPLHF
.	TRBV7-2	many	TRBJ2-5	TGTGCCAGCAGCAAACCGGGTGAGACCCAGTACTTC	CASSKPGETQYF
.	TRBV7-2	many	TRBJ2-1	TGTGCCAGCAGCTTAGTAGCGGAGGCTGGGGAAGAGCAGTTCTTC	CASSLVAEAGEEQFF